These 20 T cell receptor beta chains were sequenced from one sample in a study of shared clonotypes between healthy human individuals. TCRdb's copy holds only in-frame clones and misses some; the assay was immunoSEQ multiplex PCR. The sample records just over 2,000,000 clones, approximately 94% being singletons. Naive CD8 cells comprised CD45RO-negative, CCR7-positively selected cells, excluding terminally differentiated effector memory CD45RA+ cells. Sequenced sample: naive CD8+ T cells sorted from blood. These receptors were collected from a man aged 18 to 29 in good health.

The chain joins TRBV7-6 to TRBJ2-3; 12 nucleotides match TRBD2. J gave up 4 bases and V 4 bases, and 6 bases lay outside the gene matches. The V gene's germline CDR1 is SGHVS and CDR2 FNYEAQ. This CDR3 region has 16 residues. CDR3: CASSSLAGGSADTQYF. As DNA, the CDR3 is TGTGCCAGCAGCTCACTAGCGGGAGGCTCCGCAGATACGCAGTATTTT.

The chain combines TRBV7-8 with TRBJ2-3, with TRBD2 identical over 9 bases. CDR3 length: 16 residues. The ends lost 4 bases at V and 2 bases at J; junction bases unmatched: 7. Per germline, CDR1 SGHVS and CDR2 FQNEAQ. The CDR3 sequence is CASSSGAGGLTDTQYF. CDR3 DNA: TGTGCCAGCAGCTCGGGAGCGGGGGGTCTCACAGATACGCAGTATTTT.

The gene calls are TRBV5-6 and TRBJ2-3; no clear D gene. V lost 1 base and J 4 bases, leaving 7 bases between the germline ends. Germline-derived CDR1 and CDR2 are SGHDT and YYEEEE. The CDR3 length is 13 residues. The CDR3 sequence: CASSLPNADTQYF. The CDR3 DNA reads TGTGCCAGCAGCTTGCCCAACGCAGATACGCAGTATTTT.

The CDR3 bases are TGTGCCAGTAGACTTGGCCGGGGTGAGCAGTTCTTC. Its protein is CASRLGRGEQFF. The chain is built from TRBV6-1 and TRBJ2-1; possibly TRBD2 for D (5 bases). CDR3 length: 12 residues. Germline-derived CDR1 and CDR2 are MNHNS and SASEGT. V lost 9 bases, J lost 9 bases, and 15 bases lay in between.

A remark on this clone: Additional DNA sequences in this sample encode the identical CDR3. The V and J genes are TRBV5-1 and TRBJ2-2, with D possibly TRBD2 on 6 matching bases. Looked up from germline, CDR1 is SGHRS and CDR2 is YFSETQ. V lost 1 base and J 6 bases, leaving 7 bases between the germline ends. The CDR3 extends over 13 amino acids. This CDR3 is CASSLTGAGELFF. For the CDR3, the DNA is TGCGCCAGCAGCTTGACGGGAGCCGGGGAGCTGTTTTTT.

This clone was picked up one time. The chain uses TRBV6-5 and TRBJ2-1, with D possibly TRBD1 on 5 matching bases. Trimming pared 0 bases from V and 5 bases from J, leaving 8 bases between. The CDR3 extends over 14 amino acids. Germline loops: CDR1 MNHEY, CDR2 SVGAGI. Here the CDR3 DNA reads TGTGCCAGCAGTTACTCGAAGGGGAACAATGAGCAGTTCTTC. It specifies CASSYSKGNNEQFF.

The gene calls are TRBV5-6 and TRBJ2-7; TRBD2 is a possible D gene (6 bases). V shed 3 bases and J shed 1 base, with 11 bases lying between them. Germline CDR1 and CDR2: SGHDT and YYEEEE. This CDR3 contains 14 residues. CDR3 residues: CASSSRAGSYEQYF. CDR3 DNA: TGTGCCAGCAGCTCTCGGGCGGGGTCCTACGAGCAGTACTTC. Looking up the rest from reference TRBV5-6 and TRBJ2-7 gives the full variable domain: DAGVTQSPTHLIKTRGQQVTLRCSPKSGHDTVSWYQQALGQGPQFIFQYYEEEERQRGNFPDRFSGHQFPNYSSELNVNALLLGDSALYLCASSSRAGSYEQYFGPGTRLTVT.

Regarding this clone: This same CDR3 is encoded by further DNA sequences in the sample. The chain joins TRBV29-1 to TRBJ1-3, with D unclear. Trimming took off 6 bases at V and 0 bases at J, with 9 bases between the two ends. Per the germline V gene, CDR1 is SQVTM and CDR2 is ANQGSEA. The CDR3 sequence is 13 residues long. The CDR3: CSVERDSGNTIYF. CDR3 coding DNA: TGCAGCGTCGAGCGGGACTCTGGAAACACCATATATTTT. Full variable domain (missing parts from reference TRBV29-1 and TRBJ1-3): SAVISQKPSRDICQRGTSLTIQCQVDSQVTMMFWYRQQPGQSLTLIATANQGSEATYESGFVIDKFPISRPNLTFSTLTVSNMSPEDSSIYLCSVERDSGNTIYFGEGSWLTVV.

The chain carries TRBV27 and TRBJ2-7; 8 positions agree with TRBD1. Germline CDR1 and CDR2: MNHEY and SMNVEV (reference sequence). The junction had 7 bases not matched to a gene; V was cut back by 5 bases and J by 4 bases. The CDR3 totals 14 residues. The CDR3 DNA reads as TGTGCCAGCAGTCCGCGGACAGGGCTATACGAGCAGTACTTC. Residues: CASSPRTGLYEQYF.

This sequence joins TRBV4-3 and TRBJ2-3; D is unresolved. Deletions cut 0 bases from V and 1 base from J, with 11 bases between. The germline CDR1 and CDR2 sequences are LGHNA and YSLEER. The CDR3 runs 16 residues. The DNA for the CDR3 is TGCGCCAGCAGCCAAGACGAGCCGCCGGGCACAGATACGCAGTATTTT. Its translation: CASSQDEPPGTDTQYF.

A word on this clone: Other DNA sequences in this sample translate to the same CDR3. The gene calls are TRBV13 and TRBJ2-1; D may be TRBD2 (6 bases). Germline V gives CDR1 PRHDT, CDR2 FYEKMQ (reference sequence). V dropped 6 bases and J dropped 8 bases, with 11 bases sitting between them. There are 12 residues in the CDR3. The CDR3 here is CASSPRRDEQFF. Written as DNA, the CDR3 is TGTGCCAGCAGTCCCCGGAGGGATGAGCAGTTCTTC.

The chain links TRBV5-4 to TRBJ2-1; possible D gene TRBD2, 5 bases. Germline V gene lookup returns CDR1 SGHNT and CDR2 YYREEE (reference sequence). CDR3 size: 13 residues. Trimming removed 6 bases at V and 5 bases at J, with 12 bases between. The CDR3 nucleotides read TGTGCCAGCACCGCGGAGCGGAACAATGAGCAGTTCTTC. It is translated as CASTAERNNEQFF.

The genes are TRBV9 and TRBJ2-3, with no clear D. The V and J ends lost 3 bases and 1 base respectively, with 18 bases between them. The CDR3 loop spans 17 amino acids. CDR1 and CDR2 from the germline V gene are SGDLS and YYNGEE. CDR3 DNA sequence: TGTGCCAGCAGCGGCCCTAAGAACGGGCGAGGCACAGATACGCAGTATTTT. As protein: CASSGPKNGRGTDTQYF.

In nucleotides, the CDR3 is TGTGCCAGCAGTGTAACACAGGGGGTCGGATACGAGCAGTACTTC. Protein product: CASSVTQGVGYEQYF. V gene TRBV28 combines with J gene TRBJ2-7; 8 bases are a match to TRBD1. The V gene's germline CDR1 is MDHEN and CDR2 SYDVKM. The CDR3 is 15 residues long. The J segment lost 4 bases and the V segment lost 5 bases, leaving 10 bases of the junction unmatched.

The CDR3 nucleotides are TGTGCCAGCAGCTTAGGACAGGGCTACGGGGAAAAACTGTTTTTT. Residues: CASSLGQGYGEKLFF. The rearrangement links TRBV11-2 to TRBJ1-4, with 7 positions matching TRBD1. J lost 8 bases, V lost 1 base, and 7 bases had no gene match. The germline V gene has CDR1 SGHAT and CDR2 FQNNGV. The CDR3 runs to 15 residues.

The V gene is TRBV30, the J gene TRBJ1-2; D not resolved. V lost 2 bases to trimming and J lost 5 bases, with 9 bases between them. The CDR3 totals 12 residues. Looked up from germline, CDR1 is GTSNPN and CDR2 is SVGIG (reference sequence). This CDR3 reads CAWSLGEYGYTF. DNA for the CDR3: TGTGCCTGGAGTTTGGGAGAGTATGGCTACACCTTC.

The rearrangement uses TRBV7-6 and TRBJ1-4; TRBD1 is a possible D gene (6 bases). This CDR3 has 14 residues. V dropped 5 bases and J dropped 4 bases, with 11 bases sitting between them. CDR1 and CDR2 from the germline V gene are SGHVS and FNYEAQ. The DNA of the CDR3 is TGTGCCAGCAGCCAAGGGGGAATTAATGAAAAACTGTTTTTT. It yields the protein CASSQGGINEKLFF. Supplemented by reference TRBV7-6 and TRBJ1-4, the full variable domain reads GAGVSQSPRYKVTKRGQDVALRCDPISGHVSLYWYRQALGQGPEFLTYFNYEAQQDKSGLPNDRFSAERPEGSISTLTIQRTEQRDSAMYRCASSQGGINEKLFFGSGTQLSVL.

This chain uses TRBV2 with TRBJ1-2; D not resolved. In germline, CDR1 is SNHLY, CDR2 FYNNEI. Trimming cost V 9 bases and J 4 bases, with 12 bases left between them. This CDR3 region has 12 residues. CDR3 loop: CARRPSGYGYTF. In DNA form, the CDR3 reads TGTGCCAGGAGACCCTCTGGCTATGGCTACACCTTC.

In this sample, this clone turned up once. V and J are TRBV27 and TRBJ2-5, with TRBD2 as a possible D gene (5 bases). Germline CDR1 and CDR2: MNHEY and SMNVEV (reference sequence). The CDR3 contains 12 residues. V was cut by 8 bases and J by 5 bases, with 12 bases left in between. Here the CDR3 reads CASRGWEETQYF. CDR3 in DNA: TGTGCCAGCCGAGGGTGGGAGGAGACCCAGTACTTC.

The rearrangement joins TRBV5-6 to TRBJ2-7, with 9 bases aligning to TRBD2. Germline CDR1 SGHDT, CDR2 YYEEEE. With V trimmed by 3 bases and J by 7 bases, 8 bases remained unmatched. This CDR3 has 14 amino acids. The CDR3 here is CASSWASSGEEQYF. CDR3 coding DNA: TGTGCCAGCAGCTGGGCCTCTAGCGGGGAAGAGCAGTACTTC.